This TCR beta chain was found in a study of blood T cells in healthy people across ages. Study observations and caveats: Versus aged donors, long-lived donors had higher diversity and more naive CD4+ cells.

In germline, CDR1 is MNHNY, CDR2 SVGAGI (reference sequence). V was clipped by 7 bases and J by 1 base, with 11 bases between them. The CDR3 is 14 residues long. Combining a sample-barcoded 5' primer with a J-beta primer mix, a second PCR ran for about 6 to 12 cycles. A 12-random-nucleotide template-switch adaptor tagged each cDNA molecule. TCRdb called the 5' RACE reads again in MiXCR, with one record for every CDR3 protein. The profile shows 920,000 or so distinct CDR3 sequences, under 55% of them singletons. This clonotype was seen many times. The antigen is undetermined. The sample comprised blood. V is TRBV6-6 and J is TRBJ1-5; D gene ambiguous. The receptor was isolated from a woman aged 55-70 years in good health. CDR3 in amino acids: CASNARGSNQPQHF. The CDR3 nucleotides read TGTGCCAGCAACGCCCGTGGGAGCAATCAGCCCCAGCATTTT.